Listed below are T cell receptor beta chains from one sample, sequenced in a study of T cells after yellow fever vaccination. One entry per CDR3 protein, called by TCRdb with MiXCR from the 5' RACE reads. Among about 350,000 distinct CDR3 sequences, 11% were seen once, and the ten largest hold about 17%. The material sequenced was PBMCs, taken on the day of the first yellow fever vaccination. These receptors all stem from a young man who received the YFV17D yellow fever vaccine. Both conserved end residues are part of each CDR3. D genes are given only for firm matches. Only part of the rows carry a size: once, few, many, or a class if the clone is expanded.

j_call,d_call,v_call,clone_size,cdr3_length,cdr3_aa,cdr3_nt
TRBJ2-3,-,TRBV11-2,few,18,CASSLGGWGWLNTDTQYF,TGTGCCAGCAGCTTAGGGGGTTGGGGCTGGCTGAACACAGATACGCAGTATTTT
TRBJ2-2,TRBD2,TRBV10-3,few,14,CAIRAGANTGELFF,TGTGCCATCAGGGCGGGGGCGAACACCGGGGAGCTGTTTTTT
TRBJ1-1,-,TRBV7-2,many,14,CASSRQRSNTEAFF,TGTGCCAGCAGCCGACAGAGGTCGAACACTGAAGCTTTCTTT
TRBJ2-7,-,TRBV11-2,-,14,CASSPIQGNYEQYF,TGTGCCAGCAGCCCGATACAGGGCAACTACGAGCAGTACTTC
TRBJ2-7,-,TRBV5-1,-,12,CASSFTVTEQYF,TGCGCCAGCAGCTTTACGGTCACCGAGCAGTACTTC
TRBJ1-1,-,TRBV7-8,many,14,CASSPIYRSTEAFF,TGTGCCAGCAGCCCCATTTACCGAAGCACTGAAGCTTTCTTT
TRBJ1-4,TRBD1,TRBV28,few,12,CASTVGQQKLFF,TGTGCCAGCACGGTGGGACAGCAAAAACTGTTTTTT
TRBJ1-5,-,TRBV4-1,-,16,CASSQDQSGFNQPQHF,TGCGCCAGCAGCCAAGATCAATCAGGGTTCAATCAGCCCCAGCATTTT
TRBJ2-5,-,TRBV6-1,many,14,CASSDRSRSETQYF,TGTGCCAGCAGCGACAGGTCTCGGAGTGAGACCCAGTACTTC
TRBJ1-4,-,TRBV11-1,-,19,CASSPKQDSPVATNEKLFF,TGTGCCAGCAGCCCCAAACAGGACTCCCCAGTTGCAACTAATGAAAAACTGTTTTTT
TRBJ2-1,TRBD2,TRBV6-1,-,15,CASSLGTSGINEQFF,TGTGCCAGCAGCCTCGGGACTAGCGGGATCAATGAGCAGTTCTTC
TRBJ1-2,-,TRBV6-5,-,15,CASSLLSGHNYGYTF,TGTGCCAGCAGCTTACTTTCAGGGCATAACTATGGCTACACCTTC
TRBJ2-1,-,TRBV4-3,-,17,CASSQEGAGRTYNEQFF,TGCGCCAGCAGCCAAGAAGGGGCGGGCCGAACTTACAATGAGCAGTTCTTC
TRBJ2-1,TRBD2,TRBV5-1,few,17,CASSASIRLAGDNEQFF,TGCGCCAGCAGCGCCTCCATTAGACTAGCGGGGGACAATGAGCAGTTCTTC
TRBJ2-5,TRBD2,TRBV4-2,many,16,CASSHDLAGGQETQYF,TGTGCCAGCAGCCATGATCTAGCGGGGGGACAAGAGACCCAGTACTTC
TRBJ2-1,-,TRBV11-2,few,16,CASSFPSTGEDNEQFF,TGTGCCAGCAGCTTCCCCTCTACCGGGGAAGACAATGAGCAGTTCTTC
TRBJ2-2,-,TRBV9,few,15,CASKVGAVDTGELFF,TGTGCCAGCAAGGTTGGGGCGGTGGACACCGGGGAGCTGTTTTTT
TRBJ2-3,-,TRBV5-1,-,16,CASRGLGGVVTDTQYF,TGCGCCAGCAGGGGTTTGGGCGGGGTCGTCACAGATACGCAGTATTTT
TRBJ1-1,-,TRBV12-3/TRBV12-4,many,15,CASTDSGEGGTEAFF,TGTGCCAGCACCGATAGTGGGGAAGGAGGGACTGAAGCTTTCTTT
TRBJ1-5,-,TRBV10-3,few,13,CAIRGGLNQPQHF,TGTGCCATCAGGGGGGGACTAAATCAGCCCCAGCATTTT